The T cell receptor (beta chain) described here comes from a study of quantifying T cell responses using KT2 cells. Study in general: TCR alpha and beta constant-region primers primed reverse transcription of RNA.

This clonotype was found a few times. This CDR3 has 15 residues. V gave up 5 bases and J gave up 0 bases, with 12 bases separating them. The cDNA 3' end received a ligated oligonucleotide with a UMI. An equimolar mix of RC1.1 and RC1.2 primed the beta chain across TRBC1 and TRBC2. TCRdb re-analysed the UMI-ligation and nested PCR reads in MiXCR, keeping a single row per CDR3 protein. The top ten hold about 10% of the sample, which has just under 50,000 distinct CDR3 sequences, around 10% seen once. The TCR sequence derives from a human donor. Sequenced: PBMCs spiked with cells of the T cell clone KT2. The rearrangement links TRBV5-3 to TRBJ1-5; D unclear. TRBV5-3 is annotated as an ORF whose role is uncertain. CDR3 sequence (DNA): TGTGCCAGAAGACCGGGCTTACCTAGCAATCAGCCCCAGCATTTT. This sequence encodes CARRPGLPSNQPQHF.